This T cell receptor beta chain was identified during a study of T-cell memory formation after mild COVID-19. Across the whole study: In these data, TCR clusters were largely donor specific.

V was trimmed by 5 bases and J by 4 bases, leaving 11 bases between them. Germline V lookup: CDR1 KGHSH, CDR2 LQKENI. This CDR3 contains 14 residues. A word on this clonotype: Its antigen remains unknown.

From the 5' RACE reads, TCRdb called clonotypes with MiXCR, one entry per CDR3 protein. The data contain some 600,000 distinct CDR3 sequences, 17% of them seen just once; the ten biggest clones take up 8.1%. Study outcomes and limitations: Those CD4+ clones that contracted were mainly in CM and EM (CD8+ ones in EMRA). Some responding clones appeared in pre-infection memory, suggesting cross-reactive memory joined. The second-wave clones peaking on day 37 were not confirmed as SARS-CoV-2-specific.

The V and J genes are TRBV18 and TRBJ1-4; no definite D call. This TCR was sampled from an adult woman who had mild COVID-19 (a few samples of this study predate the infection). Cell type and time point are not known. The sequenced sample consisted of PBMCs or a T cell subset sorted from them (not recorded which). The CDR3 loop is CASSTSGINEKLFF. In DNA, the CDR3 is TGTGCCAGCTCAACTAGCGGGATTAATGAAAAACTGTTTTTT.